The 28 T cell receptor beta chains below were found in one sample sequenced in a study of blood T cell repertoires in COVID-19. Here immunoSEQ multiplex PCR was the method, and the copy in TCRdb shows in-frame clones only, minus some. The sample lists tens of thousands of clones; approximately 90% were seen once. Sequencing was performed on peripheral blood. These receptors all come from a woman aged 70-85 years with active COVID-19.

The chain carries TRBV28 and TRBJ2-7, with 7 bases fitting TRBD2. This CDR3 is built from 16 residues. V shed 6 bases, J shed 2 bases, and the junction held 13 bases outside the gene matches. Germline V lookup: CDR1 MDHEN, CDR2 SYDVKM. Here the CDR3 reads CASSLPWRESPYEQYF. In DNA form, the CDR3 reads TGTGCCAGCAGCCTTCCCTGGCGGGAGAGCCCCTACGAGCAGTACTTC.

This chain connects TRBV5-1 to TRBJ2-7; TRBD2 matches at 13 bases. The CDR3 loop spans 16 amino acids. In germline, CDR1 is SGHRS, CDR2 YFSETQ. The ends lost 4 bases at V and 3 bases at J; junction bases unmatched: 7. The CDR3 reads CASSPTGLAGFYEQYF. The CDR3 region has the DNA TGCGCCAGCAGCCCGACGGGACTAGCGGGATTCTACGAGCAGTACTTC.

V and J are TRBV13 and TRBJ1-2; no reliable D call. This CDR3 comprises 13 residues. V was cut by 2 bases and J by 5 bases, with 9 bases left in between. In germline, CDR1 is PRHDT, CDR2 FYEKMQ (reference sequence). CDR3 protein: CASSLNERYGYTF. The CDR3 region has the DNA TGTGCCAGCAGCTTAAACGAGAGATATGGCTACACCTTC.

This chain uses TRBV28 with TRBJ2-1; TRBD1 is a possible D gene (6 bases). Germline V gene sequence: CDR1 MDHEN, CDR2 SYDVKM. The CDR3 loop spans 12 amino acids. V lost 5 bases and J lost 8, with 10 bases in between. The CDR3 region has the DNA TGTGCCAGCAGTGCCAGGGGCGATGAGCAGTTCTTC. Protein product: CASSARGDEQFF.

The chain recombines TRBV5-6 with TRBJ2-7, with a possible D match to TRBD2 (5 bases). V was trimmed by 4 bases and J by 3 bases, leaving 17 bases between them. The CDR3 totals 15 residues. Per germline, CDR1 SGHDT and CDR2 YYEEEE. The CDR3 sequence: CASSAGRSLIYEQYF. CDR3 bases: TGTGCCAGCAGCGCGGGCAGGAGCCTGATCTACGAGCAGTACTTC.

The V call is TRBV25-1, the J call TRBJ1-6, with 8 bases fitting TRBD1. The CDR3 totals 15 residues. Germline V gene data show CDR1 as MGHDK and CDR2 as SYGVNS. Trimming removed 5 bases from V and 8 bases from J; junction bases left unmatched: 8. In DNA form, the CDR3 reads TGTGCCAGCAGTTCCCCGACAGGGGAGTATTCACCCCTCCACTTT. Its translation: CASSSPTGEYSPLHF.

This clone was picked up one time. The V and J genes are TRBV3-1 (or the pseudogene TRBV3-2) and TRBJ2-5; 10 bases line up with TRBD1. Germline values: CDR1 LGHDT, CDR2 YNNKEL (reference sequence). V gave up 7 bases and J gave up 6 bases; unmatched junction bases: 8. The CDR3 covers 14 residues. CDR3 in amino acids: CASTGGTGDQTQYF. CDR3 nucleotide sequence: TGTGCCAGCACCGGGGGGACAGGGGATCAGACCCAGTACTTC.

The chain couples TRBV11-2 to TRBJ2-7; 8 nucleotides match TRBD1. This CDR3 region has 19 residues. The ends lost 7 bases at V and 2 bases at J; junction bases unmatched: 22. Germline loops: CDR1 SGHAT, CDR2 FQNNGV. Here the CDR3 DNA reads TGTGCCAGCATCTTCTTTCGACTCCCCGGACAGGGTCAAACCTACGAGCAGTACTTC. Protein product: CASIFFRLPGQGQTYEQYF.

V is TRBV12-3 or TRBV12-4 and J is TRBJ2-1; D is perhaps TRBD1 (5 bases). Deletions cut 4 bases from V and 9 bases from J, with 13 bases between. The CDR3 spans 13 residues. The CDR3 nucleotides are TGTGCCAGCAGTTCTCAACAGGTCCGTGAGCAGTTCTTC. Protein product: CASSSQQVREQFF.

The rearrangement joins TRBV4-2 to TRBJ2-2; unclear D gene. The ends were cut back, 0 bases at V and 8 bases at J, with 7 bases in the middle. Germline values: CDR1 LGHNA, CDR2 YNFKEQ. The CDR3 is 13 amino acids. CDR3 nucleotide sequence: TGTGCCAGCAGCCAAGAGGAACTAGGGGAGCTGTTTTTT. It specifies CASSQEELGELFF.

This clone was found once. The chain combines TRBV18 with TRBJ1-1; TRBD1 aligns across 9 bases. Germline V gene sequence: CDR1 KGHSH, CDR2 LQKENI. The CDR3 spans 14 residues. V was clipped by 8 bases and J by 5 bases; unmatched bases: 9. CDR3 sequence reads: CASEPGTGYTEAFF. CDR3 in DNA: TGTGCCAGCGAACCGGGGACAGGGTATACTGAAGCTTTCTTT.

This clone was observed once. The CDR3 region is CASSLFFQGSYEQYF. CDR3 in DNA: TGTGCCAGCAGCTTATTCTTCCAGGGCTCCTACGAGCAGTACTTC. The chain is built from TRBV7-2 and TRBJ2-7; D may be TRBD1 (5 bases). Germline V CDR1 and CDR2: SGHTA, FQGNSA. This CDR3 contains 15 residues. Trimming shortened V by 2 bases and J by 0 bases, and 11 bases separated the two germline ends.

In its sample, this clone was seen a few times. The chain has TRBV19 and TRBJ2-7, with 8 bases that match TRBD1. The CDR3 has 13 residues. Trimming took 4 bases from V and 6 from J; bases not matched to a gene: 5. Germline-derived CDR1 and CDR2 are LNHDA and SQIVND (reference sequence). The CDR3 DNA is TGTGCCAGTAGTAACCCGACAGGGGCCGAGCAGTACTTC. Encoded protein: CASSNPTGAEQYF.

The J gene is TRBJ1-5, the V gene TRBV2, with 11 nucleotides matching TRBD1. The CDR3 spans 16 residues. Per germline, CDR1 SNHLY and CDR2 FYNNEI. V was clipped by 4 bases and J by 5 bases; unmatched bases: 7. Here the CDR3 reads CASSVDRGRLDQPQHF. The DNA of the CDR3 is TGTGCCAGCAGTGTGGACAGGGGGCGATTGGATCAGCCCCAGCATTTT.

In this sample, this clone turned up once. The chain recombines TRBV12-3 or TRBV12-4 with TRBJ2-5; the D is unclear. The V gene lost 3 bases and the J gene lost 5 bases, with 10 bases spanning the gap. CDR3 length equals 13 residues. In nucleotides, the CDR3 is TGTGCCAGCAGTTTCACCGGGTTTGAGACCCAGTACTTC. It translates to CASSFTGFETQYF.

This sequence joins TRBV28 and TRBJ2-1; D unresolved. Between the trimmed V and J ends, which lost 3 bases and 3 bases, there was a span of 12 bases. The germline V gene has CDR1 MDHEN and CDR2 SYDVKM. The CDR3 totals 15 residues. CDR3 coding DNA: TGTGCCAGCAGTTTTTTGCGACAAGACTACAATGAGCAGTTCTTC. Translation: CASSFLRQDYNEQFF. The complete variable domain, with remaining parts taken from reference TRBV28 and TRBJ2-1, reads DVKVTQSSRYLVKRTGEKVFLECVQDMDHENMFWYRQDPGLGLRLIYFSYDVKMKEKGDIPEGYSVSREKKERFSLILESASTNQTSMYLCASSFLRQDYNEQFFGPGTRLTVL.

The V and J genes are TRBV3-1 (or the pseudogene TRBV3-2) and TRBJ2-5, with D perhaps matching TRBD1 (7 bases). Trimming removed 4 bases at V and 5 bases at J, with 11 bases between. In germline, CDR1 is LGHDT, CDR2 YNNKEL (reference sequence). The CDR3 covers 13 residues. CDR3 in amino acids: CASSPAGGETQYF. Here the CDR3 DNA reads TGTGCCAGCAGCCCAGCAGGGGGGGAGACCCAGTACTTC.

This clone was counted only a few times. The gene calls are TRBV19 and TRBJ1-5; 9 positions match TRBD1. The V segment lost 8 bases and the J segment 8 bases; nucleotides outside the gene matches: 4. CDR1 is LNHDA and CDR2 is SQIVND in the germline V gene (reference sequence). The CDR3 totals 12 residues. The CDR3: CASDRDREPQHF. DNA of the CDR3: TGTGCCAGTGACCGGGACAGGGAGCCCCAGCATTTT.

This clone showed up just once. The chain combines TRBV5-1 with TRBJ1-2, with D maybe TRBD1 (6 bases). The CDR3 has 16 residues. Germline CDR1 reads SGHRS; CDR2 reads YFSETQ. Between the trimmed V and J ends, which lost 1 base and 3 bases, there was a span of 16 bases. The CDR3 reads CASSLQGLRSHYGYTF. The CDR3, as DNA: TGCGCCAGCAGCTTGCAGGGGCTACGGTCCCACTATGGCTACACCTTC.

The chain links TRBV18 to TRBJ2-1; 12 nucleotides match TRBD2. Germline V gene sequence: CDR1 KGHSH, CDR2 LQKENI. Trimming removed 1 base from V and 8 bases from J; junction bases left unmatched: 3. The CDR3 spans 15 residues. CDR3 bases: TGTGCCAGCTCACCACGGACTAGCGGGATGGATGAGCAGTTCTTC. Encoded protein: CASSPRTSGMDEQFF.

This clone was recorded once. The CDR3, as DNA: TGTGCCAGTAGTCCCTGGACGAAAGGGGATACTGAAGCTTTCTTT. Its translation: CASSPWTKGDTEAFF. The J gene is TRBJ1-1, the V gene TRBV19; D might be TRBD1 (5 bases). CDR3 size: 15 residues. Trimming left V 5 bases short and J 5 bases short, with 18 bases between. The germline V gene encodes CDR1 LNHDA and CDR2 SQIVND (reference sequence).

The chain links TRBV28 to TRBJ2-5; 11 nucleotides agree with TRBD2. Trimming cost V 3 bases and J 2 bases; bases outside gene matches: 14. The germline V gene has CDR1 MDHEN and CDR2 SYDVKM. CDR3 length equals 19 residues. CDR3 region: CASSFPTSGSEEQQETQYF. Written as DNA, the CDR3 is TGTGCCAGCAGTTTCCCTACTAGCGGGAGTGAGGAACAACAAGAGACCCAGTACTTC. Using reference TRBV28 and TRBJ2-5 for the parts outside the CDR3, the full variable domain is DVKVTQSSRYLVKRTGEKVFLECVQDMDHENMFWYRQDPGLGLRLIYFSYDVKMKEKGDIPEGYSVSREKKERFSLILESASTNQTSMYLCASSFPTSGSEEQQETQYFGPGTRLLVL.

This chain links TRBV6-5 with TRBJ2-7; 9 bases are shared with TRBD1. V shed 6 bases and J 2 bases; nucleotides not matched to a gene: 8. The CDR3 has 15 amino acids. Germline V lookup: CDR1 MNHEY, CDR2 SVGAGI. The CDR3 DNA reads as TGTGCCAGCAGGTTAACTGGACAGGGGACCTACGAGCAGTACTTC. Its translation is CASRLTGQGTYEQYF.

This clone was counted once. The chain carries TRBV7-9 and TRBJ2-2; 9 bases line up with TRBD2. The CDR3 sequence is 16 residues long. Germline lookup yields CDR1 SEHNR and CDR2 FQNEAQ (reference sequence). Losses at the gene ends were 0 bases for V and 4 bases for J; bases not matched to a gene: 3. The CDR3 DNA follows: TGTGCCAGCAGCTTAGCTAGCGGGAGAACCACCGGGGAGCTGTTTTTT. Translation gives CASSLASGRTTGELFF.

This clone has only one observation. This chain connects TRBV19 to TRBJ2-3, with TRBD1 matching over 7 bases. Germline-derived CDR1 and CDR2 are LNHDA and SQIVND (reference sequence). The CDR3 is 13 residues long. Trimming took 5 bases from V and 3 from J; bases not matched to a gene: 2. The CDR3 coding sequence is TGTGCCAGTAGTGTGACAGGGACAGATACGCAGTATTTT. Its protein product is CASSVTGTDTQYF. Together with reference TRBV19 and TRBJ2-3, the CDR3 gives the full variable domain: DGGITQSPKYLFRKEGQNVTLSCEQNLNHDAMYWYRQDPGQGLRLIYYSQIVNDFQKGDIAEGYSVSREKKESFPLTVTSAQKNPTAFYLCASSVTGTDTQYFGPGTRLTVL.

V and J are TRBV2 and TRBJ2-3, with a tentative D call TRBD2 (5 bases). V lost 4 bases, J lost 0 bases, and 20 bases lay in between. The CDR3 is 18 amino acids. The V gene's germline CDR1 is SNHLY and CDR2 FYNNEI. CDR3 bases: TGTGCCAGCAGTGTCCCCCAACAAGGCGGCGGGAGCACAGATACGCAGTATTTT. This gives the protein CASSVPQQGGGSTDTQYF.

The rearrangement joins TRBV7-2 to TRBJ2-3; 10 bases align to TRBD2. The ends lost 4 bases at V and 4 bases at J; junction bases unmatched: 11. CDR3 length: 17 residues. Germline-derived CDR1 and CDR2 are SGHTA and FQGNSA. This chain's CDR3 is CASSSPPSGSRADTQYF. The DNA for the CDR3 is TGTGCCAGCAGCTCCCCCCCTAGCGGGAGTAGGGCAGATACGCAGTATTTT.

The rearrangement links TRBV7-3 to TRBJ2-3; the D gene is possibly TRBD2 (5 bases). Germline V lookup: CDR1 SGHTA, CDR2 FQGTGA. The CDR3 loop spans 15 amino acids. Between the trimmed V and J ends, which lost 2 bases and 2 bases, there was a span of 11 bases. As DNA, the CDR3 is TGTGCCAGCAGCTTATATCCGGGAAACACAGATACGCAGTATTTT. Its protein is CASSLYPGNTDTQYF.